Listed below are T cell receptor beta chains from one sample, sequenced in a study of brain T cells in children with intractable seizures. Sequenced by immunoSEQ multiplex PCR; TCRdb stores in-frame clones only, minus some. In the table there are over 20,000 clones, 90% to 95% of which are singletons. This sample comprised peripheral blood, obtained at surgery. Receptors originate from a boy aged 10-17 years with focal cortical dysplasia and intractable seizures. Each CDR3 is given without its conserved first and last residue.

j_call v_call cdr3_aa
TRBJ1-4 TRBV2 ASSEGAGRGEKLF
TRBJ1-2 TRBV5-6 ASSLGWGDGYT
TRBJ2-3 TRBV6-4 ASSRTSGSTDTQY
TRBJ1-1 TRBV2 ASSEHQGLTEAF
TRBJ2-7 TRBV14 ASSQAFTWDSNYEQY
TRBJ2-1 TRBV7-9 ASSLIQEIDEQF
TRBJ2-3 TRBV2 AIGKSPTDTQY
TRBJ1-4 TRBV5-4 ASSPDWGHEKLF
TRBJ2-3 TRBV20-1 SASGTTSTDTQY
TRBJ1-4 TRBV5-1 ASSPQTGGNEKLF
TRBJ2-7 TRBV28 ASSPGRGQYEQY
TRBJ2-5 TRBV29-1 SVEDRIRGAEETQY
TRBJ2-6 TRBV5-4 ASRGSGANVLT
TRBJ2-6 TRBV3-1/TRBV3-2 ASSPSWGALSSGANVLT
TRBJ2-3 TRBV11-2 ASSPSYSGYTDTQY
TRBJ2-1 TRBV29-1 SAKSSYNEQF
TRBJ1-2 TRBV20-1 SAGDSGYT
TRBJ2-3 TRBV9 ASSVGGMGTDTQY
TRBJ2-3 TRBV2 ASTDRGLTDTQY
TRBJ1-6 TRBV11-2 ASSGQGAYSPLH
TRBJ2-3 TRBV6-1 ASSDLKGADTQY
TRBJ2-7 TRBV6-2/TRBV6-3 ASSYAASSYEQY